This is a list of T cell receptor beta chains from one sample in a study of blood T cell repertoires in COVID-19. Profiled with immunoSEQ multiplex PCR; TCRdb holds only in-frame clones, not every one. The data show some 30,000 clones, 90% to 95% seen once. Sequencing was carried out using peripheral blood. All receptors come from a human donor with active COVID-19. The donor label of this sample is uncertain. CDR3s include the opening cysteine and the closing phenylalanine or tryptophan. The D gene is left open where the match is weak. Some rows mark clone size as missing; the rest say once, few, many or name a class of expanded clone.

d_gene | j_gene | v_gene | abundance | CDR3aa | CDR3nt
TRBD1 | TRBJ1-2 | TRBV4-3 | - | CASSQEGQGAGNYGYTF | TGCGCCAGCAGCCAAGAAGGACAGGGGGCTGGTAACTATGGCTACACCTTC
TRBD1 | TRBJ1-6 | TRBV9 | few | CASSVQGVLSPLHF | TGTGCCAGCAGCGTCCAGGGGGTACTTTCACCCCTCCACTTT
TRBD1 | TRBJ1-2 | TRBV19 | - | CASSIAPGQGNYGYTF | TGTGCCAGTAGTATTGCCCCGGGACAGGGTAACTATGGCTACACCTTC
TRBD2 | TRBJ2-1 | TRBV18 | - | CASSPVTSLNEQFF | TGTGCCAGCTCACCGGTGACTAGCTTGAATGAGCAGTTCTTC
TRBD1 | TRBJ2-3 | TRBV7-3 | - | CASSLGTGRNSDTQYF | TGTGCCAGCAGCCTAGGGACAGGGCGAAATTCGGATACGCAGTATTTT
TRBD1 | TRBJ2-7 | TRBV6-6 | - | CASSYTRGPEQYF | TGTGCCAGCAGTTACACCAGGGGGCCTGAGCAGTACTTC
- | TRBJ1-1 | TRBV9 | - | CASSPGTLNTEAFF | TGTGCCAGCAGTCCCGGGACACTGAACACTGAAGCTTTCTTT
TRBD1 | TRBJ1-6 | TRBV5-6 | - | CASSSTGGGSGSPLHF | TGTGCCAGCAGCTCGACAGGGGGCGGGTCGGGATCACCCCTCCACTTT
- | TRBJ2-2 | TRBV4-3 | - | CASRPDFGNTGELFF | TGCGCCAGTCGGCCGGACTTTGGGAACACCGGGGAGCTGTTTTTT
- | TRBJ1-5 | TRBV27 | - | CASSLGGGYSNQPQHF | TGTGCCAGCAGTTTAGGGGGGGGCTATAGCAATCAGCCCCAGCATTTT
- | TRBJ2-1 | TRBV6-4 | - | CASSDSGGYNEQFF | TGTGCCAGCAGTGACTCAGGGGGCTACAATGAGCAGTTCTTC